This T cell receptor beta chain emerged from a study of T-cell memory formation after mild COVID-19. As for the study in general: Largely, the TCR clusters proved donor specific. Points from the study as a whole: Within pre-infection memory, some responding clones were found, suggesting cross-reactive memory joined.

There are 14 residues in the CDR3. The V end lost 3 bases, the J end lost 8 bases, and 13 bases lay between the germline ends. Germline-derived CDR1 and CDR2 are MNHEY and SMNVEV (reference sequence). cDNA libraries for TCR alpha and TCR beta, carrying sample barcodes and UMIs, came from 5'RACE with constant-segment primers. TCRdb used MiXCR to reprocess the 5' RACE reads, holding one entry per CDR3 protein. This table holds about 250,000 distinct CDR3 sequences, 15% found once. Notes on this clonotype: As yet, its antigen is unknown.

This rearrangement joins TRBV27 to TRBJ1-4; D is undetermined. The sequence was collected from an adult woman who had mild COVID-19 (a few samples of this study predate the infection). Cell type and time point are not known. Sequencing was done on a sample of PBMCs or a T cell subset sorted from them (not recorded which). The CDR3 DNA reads TGTGCCAGCAGTTTCTCAGGAACATTGGAAAAACTGTTTTTT. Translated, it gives CASSFSGTLEKLFF.